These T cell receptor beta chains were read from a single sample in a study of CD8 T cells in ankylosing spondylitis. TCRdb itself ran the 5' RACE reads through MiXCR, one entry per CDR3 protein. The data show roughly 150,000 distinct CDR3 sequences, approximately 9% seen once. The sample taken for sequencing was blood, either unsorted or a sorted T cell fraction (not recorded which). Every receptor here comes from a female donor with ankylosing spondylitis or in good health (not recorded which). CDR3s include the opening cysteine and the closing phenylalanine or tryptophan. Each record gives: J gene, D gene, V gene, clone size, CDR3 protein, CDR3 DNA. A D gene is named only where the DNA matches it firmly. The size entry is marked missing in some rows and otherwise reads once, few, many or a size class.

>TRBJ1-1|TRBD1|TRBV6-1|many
CASTLGQGPTEAFF
TGTGCCAGCACCTTGGGACAGGGACCGACAGAAGCTTTCTTT
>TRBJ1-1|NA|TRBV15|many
CATSRDENTEAFF
TGTGCCACCAGCAGAGACGAGAATACTGAAGCTTTCTTT
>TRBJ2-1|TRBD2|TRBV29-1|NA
CSVERGGSSNEQFF
TGCAGCGTTGAACGGGGCGGGAGCTCGAATGAGCAGTTCTTC
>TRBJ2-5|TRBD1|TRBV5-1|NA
CASSLGGTGSPETQYF
TGCGCCAGCAGCTTGGGAGGGACAGGGAGTCCAGAGACCCAGTACTTC
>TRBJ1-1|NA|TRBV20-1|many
CSALDRLNTEAFF
TGCAGTGCTCTGGACCGTCTGAACACTGAAGCTTTCTTT
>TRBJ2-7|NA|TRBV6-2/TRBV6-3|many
CASSYGVSLYEQYF
TGTGCCAGCAGTTACGGGGTCTCACTCTACGAGCAGTACTTC
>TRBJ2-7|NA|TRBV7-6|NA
CASSSDTPYEQYF
TGTGCCAGCAGCTCGGACACTCCCTACGAGCAGTACTTC
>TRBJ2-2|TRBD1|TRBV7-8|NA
CASSVKDRGTGELFF
TGTGCCAGCAGCGTAAAGGACAGGGGCACCGGGGAGCTGTTTTTT
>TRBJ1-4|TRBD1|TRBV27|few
CASKTGEGNEKLFF
TGTGCCAGCAAGACAGGGGAAGGGAATGAAAAACTGTTTTTT
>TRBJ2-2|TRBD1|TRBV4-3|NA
CASSLGTGPTTGELFF
TGCGCCAGCAGCCTAGGGACAGGGCCTACCACCGGGGAGCTGTTTTTT
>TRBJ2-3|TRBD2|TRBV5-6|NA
CASSHGTSGRSSTDTQYF
TGTGCCAGCAGCCACGGGACTAGCGGGAGATCTAGCACAGATACGCAGTATTTT
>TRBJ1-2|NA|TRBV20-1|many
CSAKTVVSYGYTF
TGCAGTGCTAAGACGGTCGTCTCGTATGGCTACACCTTC
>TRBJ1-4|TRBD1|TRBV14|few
CASRYRGSEKLFF
TGTGCCAGCCGATACAGGGGGAGTGAAAAACTGTTTTTT
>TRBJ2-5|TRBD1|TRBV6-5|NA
CASSYLDRDQETQYF
TGTGCCAGCAGTTACCTTGACAGGGACCAAGAGACCCAGTACTTC
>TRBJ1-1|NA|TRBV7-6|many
CASSPLGPNTEAFF
TGTGCCAGCAGCCCCCTGGGGCCGAACACTGAAGCTTTCTTT
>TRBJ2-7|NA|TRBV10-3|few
CAISVRTSRSYEQYF
TGTGCCATCTCCGTGAGGACATCGCGTAGCTACGAGCAGTACTTC
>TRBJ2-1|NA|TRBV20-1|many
CSAPTSSIWGEQFF
TGCAGTGCTCCTACTAGCTCGATCTGGGGTGAGCAGTTCTTC
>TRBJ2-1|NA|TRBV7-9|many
CASSPLLATGNEQFF
TGTGCCAGCAGCCCCCTACTAGCGACAGGAAATGAGCAGTTCTTC
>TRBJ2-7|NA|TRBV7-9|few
CASSHAPRREQYF
TGTGCCAGCAGTCACGCCCCCCGGCGCGAGCAGTACTTC
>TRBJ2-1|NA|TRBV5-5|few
CASSPRGASGLNEQFF
TGTGCCAGCAGCCCAAGGGGGGCTAGCGGCTTAAATGAGCAGTTCTTC
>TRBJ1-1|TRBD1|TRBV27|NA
CASSSDRAVRTEAFF
TGTGCCAGCAGTTCGGACAGGGCGGTGCGGACTGAAGCTTTCTTT
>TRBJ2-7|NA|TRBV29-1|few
CSVGAGTPYEQYF
TGCAGCGTTGGGGCAGGTACTCCCTACGAGCAGTACTTC
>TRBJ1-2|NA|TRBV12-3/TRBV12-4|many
CASSLIHGFPYTF
TGTGCCAGCAGTTTGATTCACGGATTTCCCTACACCTTC
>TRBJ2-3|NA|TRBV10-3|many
CAIRVTADTQYF
TGTGCCATCAGGGTAACGGCAGATACGCAGTATTTT
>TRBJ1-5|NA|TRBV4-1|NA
CASSQEGGINQPQHF
TGCGCCAGCAGCCAAGAAGGGGGAATCAACCAGCCCCAGCATTTT
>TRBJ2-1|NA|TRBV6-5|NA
CASSYSTASLNEQFF
TGTGCCAGCAGTTACTCCACGGCCAGCCTCAATGAGCAGTTCTTC
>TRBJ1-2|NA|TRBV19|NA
CASMGGDGYTF
TGTGCCAGTATGGGGGGCGACGGCTACACCTTC
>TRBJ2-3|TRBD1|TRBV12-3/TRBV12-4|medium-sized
CASRPTGADTQYF
TGTGCCAGCAGGCCGACAGGGGCCGATACGCAGTATTTT
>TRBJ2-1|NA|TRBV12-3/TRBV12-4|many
CASSPLGGEQFF
TGTGCCAGCAGCCCGTTGGGCGGTGAGCAGTTCTTC
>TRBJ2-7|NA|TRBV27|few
CASSPTTYYEQYF
TGTGCCAGCAGTCCTACTACATACTACGAGCAGTACTTC
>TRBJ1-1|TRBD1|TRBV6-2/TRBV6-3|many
CASRLYRGTEAFF
TGTGCCAGCAGGCTATACAGGGGGACTGAAGCTTTCTTT
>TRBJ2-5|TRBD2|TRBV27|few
CASSFGGLARGTETQYF
TGTGCCAGCAGTTTTGGGGGACTAGCGAGAGGGACGGAGACCCAGTACTTC
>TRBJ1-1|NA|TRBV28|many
CASSANTEAFF
TGTGCCAGCAGTGCAAACACTGAAGCTTTCTTT
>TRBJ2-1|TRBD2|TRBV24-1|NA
CATEVGTSGRNEQFF
TGTGCCACTGAAGTCGGGACTAGCGGGAGAAATGAGCAGTTCTTC
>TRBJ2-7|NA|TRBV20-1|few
CSARALRDSLEQYF
TGCAGTGCTAGAGCCCTCCGGGACTCCTTGGAGCAGTACTTC
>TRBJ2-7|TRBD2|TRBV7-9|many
CASSSDLAGDAYEQYF
TGTGCCAGCAGCTCAGACCTAGCGGGAGACGCCTACGAGCAGTACTTC
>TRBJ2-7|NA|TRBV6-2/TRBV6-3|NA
CASSSRDEQYF
TGTGCCAGCAGTTCCAGGGACGAGCAGTACTTC
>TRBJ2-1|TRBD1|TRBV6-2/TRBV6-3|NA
CASKGARDSYNEQFF
TGTGCCAGCAAGGGGGCGAGGGACTCCTACAATGAGCAGTTCTTC
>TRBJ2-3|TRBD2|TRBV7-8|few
CASSLFAGGTDTQYF
TGTGCCAGCAGCTTATTTGCGGGGGGCACAGATACGCAGTATTTT
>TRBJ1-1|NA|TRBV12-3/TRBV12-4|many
CASWGLMNTEAFF
TGTGCCAGCTGGGGGCTGATGAACACTGAAGCTTTCTTT
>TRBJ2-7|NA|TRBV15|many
CATSSAQTAYEQYF
TGTGCCACCAGCAGTGCCCAGACAGCCTACGAGCAGTACTTC
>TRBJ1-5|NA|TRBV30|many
CAWSVGRSGPQHF
TGTGCCTGGAGTGTAGGAAGGTCGGGGCCCCAGCATTTT
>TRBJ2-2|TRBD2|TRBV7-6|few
CASSPNWLAGRNTGELFF
TGTGCCAGCAGCCCGAATTGGCTAGCGGGAAGAAACACCGGGGAGCTGTTTTTT
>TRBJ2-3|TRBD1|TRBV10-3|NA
CAISEGTGGFTDTQYF
TGTGCCATCAGTGAAGGGACAGGGGGGTTCACAGATACGCAGTATTTT
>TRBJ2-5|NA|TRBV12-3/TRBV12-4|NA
CASTWGAVETQYF
TGTGCCAGCACTTGGGGGGCGGTAGAGACCCAGTACTTC
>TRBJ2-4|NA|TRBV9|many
CASSPTVNLGIQYF
TGTGCCAGCAGCCCCACAGTAAATTTGGGCATTCAGTACTTC
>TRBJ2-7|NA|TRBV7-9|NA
CASSSVGRGYEQYF
TGTGCCAGCAGCTCGGTCGGCAGAGGATACGAGCAGTACTTC
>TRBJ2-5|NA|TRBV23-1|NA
CASSQSSACTRETQYF
TGCGCCAGCAGTCAATCCTCCGCTTGCACCAGGGAGACCCAGTACTTC
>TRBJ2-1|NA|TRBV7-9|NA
CASREDINNNEQFF
TGTGCCAGCAGAGAGGATATTAACAACAATGAGCAGTTCTTC
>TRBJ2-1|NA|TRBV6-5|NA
CASSYSWRGPLEQFF
TGTGCCAGCAGTTACTCCTGGAGGGGACCTTTGGAGCAGTTCTTC
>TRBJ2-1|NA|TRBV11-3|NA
CASSPGRYNEQFF
TGTGCCAGCAGCCCCGGACGCTACAATGAGCAGTTCTTC
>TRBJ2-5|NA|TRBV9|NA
CASSVATTRETQYF
TGTGCCAGCAGCGTAGCTACTACTAGAGAGACCCAGTACTTC
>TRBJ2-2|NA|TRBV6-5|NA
CASSLAAEGTGELFF
TGTGCCAGCAGTTTGGCCGCCGAGGGGACCGGGGAGCTGTTTTTT
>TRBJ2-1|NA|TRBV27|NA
CASSTGGTYNEQFF
TGTGCCAGCAGTACAGGAGGGACCTACAATGAGCAGTTCTTC
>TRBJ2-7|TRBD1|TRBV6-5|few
CASSYGTGVYEQYF
TGTGCCAGCAGTTACGGGACAGGAGTATACGAGCAGTACTTC
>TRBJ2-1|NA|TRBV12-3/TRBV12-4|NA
CASSWAVEQFF
TGTGCCAGCAGTTGGGCCGTCGAGCAGTTCTTC
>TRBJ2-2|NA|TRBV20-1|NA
CSARQAMDGELFF
TGCAGTGCTAGACAGGCCATGGACGGGGAGCTGTTTTTT
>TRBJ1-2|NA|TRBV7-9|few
CASFGAVDGYTF
TGTGCGAGCTTCGGGGCGGTGGATGGCTACACCTTC
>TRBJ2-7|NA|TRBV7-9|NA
CASSSVQQGYEQYF
TGTGCCAGCAGCTCCGTCCAACAAGGCTACGAGCAGTACTTC